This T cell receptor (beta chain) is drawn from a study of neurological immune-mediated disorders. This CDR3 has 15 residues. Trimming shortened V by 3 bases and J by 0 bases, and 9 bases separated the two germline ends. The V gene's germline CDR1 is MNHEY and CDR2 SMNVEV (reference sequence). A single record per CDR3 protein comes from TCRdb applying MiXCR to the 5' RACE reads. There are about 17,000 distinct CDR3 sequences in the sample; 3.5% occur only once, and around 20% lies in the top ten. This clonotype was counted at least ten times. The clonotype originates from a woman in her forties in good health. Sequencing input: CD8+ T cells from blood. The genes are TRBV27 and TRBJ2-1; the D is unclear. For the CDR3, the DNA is TGTGCCAGCAGTTTCACTTCCCCCTCCTACAATGAGCAGTTCTTC. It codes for CASSFTSPSYNEQFF.